This T cell receptor (beta chain) was documented in a study of PD-1 blockade in classical Hodgkin lymphoma. This clone came up once. Every patient was affected by relapse after autologous stem cell transplantation, while exposure to brentuximab vedotin was not uniform. Germline CDR1 is MNHEY and CDR2 is SVGAGI. Trimming cost V 6 bases and J 2 bases; bases outside gene matches: 5. This CDR3 has 14 amino acids. Some clones are missing from TCRdb's copy, which holds only in-frame ones; the method was immunoSEQ multiplex PCR. The sample includes approximately 150,000 clones, approximately 72% of them seen just once.

This material consisted of peripheral blood mononuclear cells (PBMCs), taken before the second cycle of nivolumab. The clonotype originates from a human donor with classical Hodgkin lymphoma. The chain combines TRBV6-5 with TRBJ2-7, with 9 bases matching TRBD1. CDR3 region: CASSLDRGTYEQYF. The CDR3 bases are TGTGCCAGCAGCCTGGACAGGGGAACCTACGAGCAGTACTTC.